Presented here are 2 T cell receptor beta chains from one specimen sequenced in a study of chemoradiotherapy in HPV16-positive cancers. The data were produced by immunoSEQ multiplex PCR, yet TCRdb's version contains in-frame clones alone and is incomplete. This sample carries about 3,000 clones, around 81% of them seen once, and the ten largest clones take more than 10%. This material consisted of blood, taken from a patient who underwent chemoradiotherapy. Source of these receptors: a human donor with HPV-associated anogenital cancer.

The CDR3 reads CAWSETGYGYTF. CDR3 sequence (DNA): TGTGCCTGGAGTGAAACCGGCTATGGCTACACCTTC. The J gene is TRBJ1-2, the V gene TRBV30; D not resolved. Trimming shortened V by 1 base and J by 4 bases, and 7 bases separated the two germline ends. Per germline, CDR1 GTSNPN and CDR2 SVGIG (reference sequence). The length of the CDR3 is 12 residues.

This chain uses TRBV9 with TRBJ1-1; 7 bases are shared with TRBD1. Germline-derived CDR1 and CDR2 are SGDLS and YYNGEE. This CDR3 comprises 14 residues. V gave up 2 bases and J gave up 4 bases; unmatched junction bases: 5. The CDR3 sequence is CASSVRDRVTEAFF. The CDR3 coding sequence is TGTGCCAGCAGCGTTCGGGACAGAGTCACTGAAGCTTTCTTT.